This is a list of T cell receptor beta chains from one sample in a study of T cell responses to AZD1222 COVID-19 vaccine. Profiling relied on immunoSEQ multiplex PCR, and the TCRdb table lists in-frame clones only, not all of them. This sample has some 180,000 clones, with just over 90% found just once. Sample: peripheral blood, taken 28 days after the second dose of the MenACWY control vaccine. These TCRs come from an adult who received the MenACWY meningococcal vaccine as a control. CDR3s include the opening cysteine and the closing phenylalanine or tryptophan. The D gene is left open where the match is weak. Expanded clones are given a class, and other clones once, few, many or no size at all.

D | J | size | V | CDR3 | DNA
. | TRBJ1-2 | few | TRBV27 | CASSSSPRYGYTF | TGTGCCAGCAGTTCATCCCCTCGGTATGGCTACACCTTC
. | TRBJ2-1 | . | TRBV5-4 | CASSFAPGQGAYNEQFF | TGTGCCAGCAGCTTCGCACCTGGGCAGGGAGCCTACAATGAGCAGTTCTTC
. | TRBJ2-4 | . | TRBV5-3 | CAGWGHTDIAKNIQYF | TGTGCGGGCTGGGGGCATACTGACATAGCCAAAAACATTCAGTACTTC
. | TRBJ1-2 | . | TRBV5-4 | CASSLTQNGYTF | TGTGCCAGCAGCCTCACCCAGAATGGCTACACCTTC
. | TRBJ2-7 | . | TRBV10-3 | CAISESRGGSTYEQYF | TGTGCCATCAGTGAGTCGAGGGGGGGGTCTACCTACGAGCAGTACTTC
TRBD2 | TRBJ2-2 | . | TRBV11-2 | CASTSTSGNTGELFF | TGTGCCAGCACCTCGACTAGCGGGAACACCGGGGAGCTGTTTTTT
. | TRBJ1-3 | . | TRBV6-5 | CASLRQAQSGNTIYF | TGTGCCAGCCTGCGACAAGCACAGTCTGGAAACACCATATATTTT
. | TRBJ2-5 | . | TRBV3-1/TRBV3-2 | CASAGETQYF | TGTGCCAGCGCAGGGGAGACCCAGTACTTC
. | TRBJ1-1 | . | TRBV6-5 | CASCHEDTRRFEAFF | TGTGCCAGCTGTCATGAGGACACCCGGCGTTTTGAAGCTTTCTTT
. | TRBJ1-1 | . | TRBV6-5 | CASKGGREGTEAFF | TGTGCCAGCAAGGGAGGCAGGGAGGGTACTGAAGCTTTCTTT
. | TRBJ1-1 | . | TRBV19 | CASSEGGTEAFF | TGTGCCAGTAGTGAAGGTGGCACTGAAGCTTTCTTT
. | TRBJ2-7 | few | TRBV7-3 | CASSLRRRGVREQYF | TGTGCCAGCAGCTTAAGGAGGCGGGGAGTCCGCGAGCAGTACTTC
. | TRBJ2-2 | . | TRBV19 | CASSGFVDTGELFF | TGTGCCAGTAGTGGCTTCGTGGACACCGGGGAGCTGTTTTTT
. | TRBJ2-1 | . | TRBV2 | CASIPKGLGSYNEQFF | TGTGCCAGCATTCCAAAGGGTTTGGGGTCCTACAATGAGCAGTTCTTC
. | TRBJ1-5 | . | TRBV6-1 | CASSVTGQYSNQPQHF | TGTGCCAGCAGTGTGACAGGTCAATATAGCAATCAGCCCCAGCATTTT
. | TRBJ1-1 | . | TRBV5-4 | CASSFLAATTEAFF | TGTGCCAGCAGCTTCCTGGCGGCTACCACTGAAGCTTTCTTT
. | TRBJ2-7 | . | TRBV2 | CASSKQGGHYEQYF | TGTGCCAGCAGTAAACAGGGGGGGCACTACGAGCAGTACTTC
TRBD1 | TRBJ1-1 | . | TRBV7-2 | CASSGQGARTEAFF | TGTGCCAGCAGCGGGCAGGGGGCGCGAACTGAAGCTTTCTTT
. | TRBJ1-1 | . | TRBV5-1 | CASSLGTNTEAFF | TGCGCCAGCAGCTTAGGGACTAACACTGAAGCTTTCTTT
. | TRBJ1-1 | . | TRBV6-5 | CASQLRGNTEAFF | TGTGCCAGCCAGCTAAGGGGGAACACTGAAGCTTTCTTT
. | TRBJ2-3 | . | TRBV5-1 | CASSLYNPGDTQYF | TGCGCCAGCAGCTTGTACAATCCGGGGGATACGCAGTATTTT
TRBD2 | TRBJ2-1 | . | TRBV28 | CASSPTAGAYNEQFF | TGTGCCAGCAGTCCAACGGCGGGAGCCTACAATGAGCAGTTCTTC
. | TRBJ1-5 | . | TRBV6-4 | CASSEGWGQPQHF | TGTGCCAGCAGTGAGGGGTGGGGGCAGCCCCAGCATTTT
. | TRBJ2-1 | . | TRBV6-5 | CASSSRGSNEQFF | TGTGCCAGCAGTTCGAGGGGCAGCAATGAGCAGTTCTTC
. | TRBJ1-2 | . | TRBV28 | CASSSLPGQIYGYTF | TGTGCCAGCAGTTCCCTCCCCGGACAGATCTATGGCTACACCTTC
. | TRBJ1-1 | . | TRBV7-9 | CASTLTGKNTEAFF | TGTGCCAGCACCCTCACAGGAAAGAACACTGAAGCTTTCTTT